Sequencing of this T cell receptor (beta chain) was carried out in a study of control samples from healthy donors and cancer patients. Trimming cost V 4 bases and J 0 bases, with 11 bases left between them. Germline V lookup: CDR1 SGDLS, CDR2 YYNGEE. The CDR3 is 15 amino acids. The data were produced by immunoSEQ multiplex PCR, yet TCRdb's version contains in-frame clones alone and is incomplete. The repertoire holds fewer than 200,000 clones, with over 85% as singletons. The sequence came from a man aged 25 to 45 in good health. Sequencing input: blood. V gene TRBV9 combines with J gene TRBJ1-3; possible D gene TRBD1, 5 bases. The CDR3 protein is CASSPRDGSGNTIYF. CDR3 nucleotide sequence: TGTGCCAGCAGCCCACGGGACGGCTCTGGAAACACCATATATTTT.